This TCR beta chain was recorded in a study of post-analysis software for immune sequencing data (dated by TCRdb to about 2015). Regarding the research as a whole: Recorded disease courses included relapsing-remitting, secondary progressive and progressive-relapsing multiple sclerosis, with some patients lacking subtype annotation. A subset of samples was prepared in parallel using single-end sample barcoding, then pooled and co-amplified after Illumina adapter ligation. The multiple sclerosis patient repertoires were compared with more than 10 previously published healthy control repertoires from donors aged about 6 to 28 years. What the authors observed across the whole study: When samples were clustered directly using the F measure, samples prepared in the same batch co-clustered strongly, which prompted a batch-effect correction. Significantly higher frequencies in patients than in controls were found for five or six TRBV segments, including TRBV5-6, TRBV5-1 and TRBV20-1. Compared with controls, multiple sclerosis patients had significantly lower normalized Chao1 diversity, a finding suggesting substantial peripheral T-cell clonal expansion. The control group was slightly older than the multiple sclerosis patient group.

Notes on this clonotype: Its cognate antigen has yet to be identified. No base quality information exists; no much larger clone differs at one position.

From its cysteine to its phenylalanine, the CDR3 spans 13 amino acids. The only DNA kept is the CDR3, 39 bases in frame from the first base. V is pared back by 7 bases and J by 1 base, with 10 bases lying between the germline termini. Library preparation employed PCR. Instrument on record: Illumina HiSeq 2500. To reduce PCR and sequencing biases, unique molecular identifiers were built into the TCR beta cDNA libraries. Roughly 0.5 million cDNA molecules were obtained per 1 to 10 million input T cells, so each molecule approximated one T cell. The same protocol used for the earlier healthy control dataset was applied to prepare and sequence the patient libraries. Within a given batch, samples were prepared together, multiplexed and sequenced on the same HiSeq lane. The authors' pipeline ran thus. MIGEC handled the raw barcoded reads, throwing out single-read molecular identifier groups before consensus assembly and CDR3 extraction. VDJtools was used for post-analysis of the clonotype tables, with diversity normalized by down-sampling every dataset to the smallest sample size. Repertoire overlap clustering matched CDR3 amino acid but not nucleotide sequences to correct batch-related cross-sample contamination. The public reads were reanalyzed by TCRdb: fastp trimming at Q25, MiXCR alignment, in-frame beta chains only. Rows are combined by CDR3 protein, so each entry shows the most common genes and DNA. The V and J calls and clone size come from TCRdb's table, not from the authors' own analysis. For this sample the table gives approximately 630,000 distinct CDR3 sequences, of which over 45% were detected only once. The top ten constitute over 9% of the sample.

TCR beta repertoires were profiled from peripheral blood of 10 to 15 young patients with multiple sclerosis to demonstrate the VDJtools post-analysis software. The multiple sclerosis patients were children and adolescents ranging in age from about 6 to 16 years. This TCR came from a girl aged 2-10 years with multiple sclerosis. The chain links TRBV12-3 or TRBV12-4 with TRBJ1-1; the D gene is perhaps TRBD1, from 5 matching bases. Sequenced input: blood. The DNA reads TGTGCCAGCAACCTCCAGGGGAACACTGAAGCTTTCTTT. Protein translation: CASNLQGNTEAFF.